This T cell receptor (beta chain) is drawn from a study of T cell clonotyping in hematopoietic cell transplantation. Study at large: Cytoreduction preceded collection of pretransplant recipient samples. Study-level findings and limits: Recipient TCR diversity dropped after transplant; expanded clonotypes rose from day 30 to 180. At the given depth, recipient repertoires were over 95% de novo clonotypes. Broader posttransplant TCR repertoire diversity was predicted by graft donor and pretransplant recipient Inverse Simpson Index values.

Sequenced by immunoSEQ multiplex PCR; TCRdb stores in-frame clones only, minus some. The sample has 75,000 to 95,000 clones; 95% to 97% are singletons. The CDR3 length is 19 residues. Germline trimming cut 2 bases from V and 0 bases from J; bases unmatched to any gene: 10. The germline CDR1 and CDR2 sequences are SGDLS and YYNGEE. This sample's time point: recipient sample about 28 days before transplant, after cytoreduction. Comment on this clone: Its specificity is not known.

Sample: peripheral blood mononuclear cells, taken before stem cell transplant. The sequence derives from a woman in her fifties or sixties with acute myeloid leukemia. Some clones in this sample may be carry-over from other donors' samples. This chain links TRBV9 with TRBJ2-6, with 8 nucleotides matching TRBD1. DNA for the CDR3: TGTGCCAGCAGCGTTCAAACCGGGACAGGCCTCTCTGGGGCCAACGTCCTGACTTTC. Protein: CASSVQTGTGLSGANVLTF.